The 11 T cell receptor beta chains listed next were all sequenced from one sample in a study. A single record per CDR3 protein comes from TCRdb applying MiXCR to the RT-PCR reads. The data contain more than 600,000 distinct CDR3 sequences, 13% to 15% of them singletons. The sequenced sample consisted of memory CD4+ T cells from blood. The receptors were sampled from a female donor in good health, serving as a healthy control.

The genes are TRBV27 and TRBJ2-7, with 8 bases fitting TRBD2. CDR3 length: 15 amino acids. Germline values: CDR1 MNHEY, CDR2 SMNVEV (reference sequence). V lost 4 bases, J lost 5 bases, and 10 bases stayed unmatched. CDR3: CASSSISGTNNEQYF. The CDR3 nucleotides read TGTGCCAGCAGTTCAATTAGCGGGACTAACAACGAGCAGTACTTC.

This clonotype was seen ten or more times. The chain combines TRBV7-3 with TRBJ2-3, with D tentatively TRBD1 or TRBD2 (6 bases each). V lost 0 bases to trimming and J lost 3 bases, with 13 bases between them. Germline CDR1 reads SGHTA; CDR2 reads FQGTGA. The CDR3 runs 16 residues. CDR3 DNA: TGTGCCAGCAGCTTAACGATGGGGGCGGGAACAGATACGCAGTATTTT. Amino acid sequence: CASSLTMGAGTDTQYF.

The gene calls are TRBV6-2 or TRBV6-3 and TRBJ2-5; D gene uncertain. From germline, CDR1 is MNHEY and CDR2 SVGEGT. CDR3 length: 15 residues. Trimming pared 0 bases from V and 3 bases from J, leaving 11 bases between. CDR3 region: CASSYSFSREETQYF. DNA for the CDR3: TGTGCCAGCAGTTACTCGTTCTCCCGAGAAGAGACCCAGTACTTC.

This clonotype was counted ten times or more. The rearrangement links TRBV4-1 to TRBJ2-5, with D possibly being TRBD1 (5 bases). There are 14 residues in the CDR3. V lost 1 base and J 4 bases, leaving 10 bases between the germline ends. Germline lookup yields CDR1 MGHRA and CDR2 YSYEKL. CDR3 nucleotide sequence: TGCGCCAGCAGCCAAGTCTTTGGGGCAGAGACCCAGTACTTC. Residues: CASSQVFGAETQYF.

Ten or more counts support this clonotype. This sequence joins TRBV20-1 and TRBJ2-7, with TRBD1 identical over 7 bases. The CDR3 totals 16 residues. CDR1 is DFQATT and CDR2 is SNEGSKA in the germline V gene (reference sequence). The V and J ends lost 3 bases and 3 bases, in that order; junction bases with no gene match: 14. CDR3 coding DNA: TGCAGTGCTAGCCACCTACAGGGGTTAAGTGGCTACGAGCAGTACTTC. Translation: CSASHLQGLSGYEQYF.

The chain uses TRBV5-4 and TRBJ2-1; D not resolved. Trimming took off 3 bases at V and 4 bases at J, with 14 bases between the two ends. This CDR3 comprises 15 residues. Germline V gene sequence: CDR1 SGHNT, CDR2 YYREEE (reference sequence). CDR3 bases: TGTGCCAGCAGCTCCCCAGCGAGACCTTACAATGAGCAGTTCTTC. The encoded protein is CASSSPARPYNEQFF. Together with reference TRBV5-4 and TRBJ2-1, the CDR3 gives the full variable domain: ETGVTQSPTHLIKTRGQQVTLRCSSQSGHNTVSWYQQALGQGPQFIFQYYREEENGRGNFPPRFSGLQFPNYSSELNVNALELDDSALYLCASSSPARPYNEQFFGPGTRLTVL.

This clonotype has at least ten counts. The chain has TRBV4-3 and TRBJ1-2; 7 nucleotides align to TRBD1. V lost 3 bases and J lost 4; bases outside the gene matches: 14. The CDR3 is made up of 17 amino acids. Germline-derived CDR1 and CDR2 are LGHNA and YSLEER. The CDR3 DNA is TGCGCCAGCAGCCAGCTCACAGGGGCCCTTACCACCTATGGCTACACCTTC. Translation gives CASSQLTGALTTYGYTF.

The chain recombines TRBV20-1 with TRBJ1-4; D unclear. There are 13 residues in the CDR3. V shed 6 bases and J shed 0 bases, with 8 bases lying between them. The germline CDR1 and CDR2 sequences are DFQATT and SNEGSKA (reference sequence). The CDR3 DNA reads TGCAGTGCCCCGGGAGCAACTAATGAAAAACTGTTTTTT. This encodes CSAPGATNEKLFF.

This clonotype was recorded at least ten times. In DNA form, the CDR3 reads TGTGCCAGCAGTTATTCGCGGGGACTAGCTTACGAGCAGTACTTC. Its protein is CASSYSRGLAYEQYF. This chain uses TRBV6-5 with TRBJ2-7; TRBD2 agrees at 9 bases. Germline assignment: CDR1 MNHEY and CDR2 SVGAGI. With 3 bases clipped from V and 4 bases from J, the junction kept 7 bases outside the gene matches. The CDR3 has 15 residues.

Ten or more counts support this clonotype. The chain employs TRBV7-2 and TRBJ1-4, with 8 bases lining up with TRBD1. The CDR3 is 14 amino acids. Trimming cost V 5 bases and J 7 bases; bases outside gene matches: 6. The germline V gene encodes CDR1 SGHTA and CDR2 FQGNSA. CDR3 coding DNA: TGTGCCAGCAGCCTACTACAGGGGGGTGAAAAACTGTTTTTT. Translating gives CASSLLQGGEKLFF. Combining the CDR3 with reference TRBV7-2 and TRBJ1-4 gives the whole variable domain GAGVSQSPSNKVTEKGKDVELRCDPISGHTALYWYRQSLGQGLEFLIYFQGNSAPDKSGLPSDRFSAERTGGSVSTLTIQRTQQEDSAVYLCASSLLQGGEKLFFGSGTQLSVL.

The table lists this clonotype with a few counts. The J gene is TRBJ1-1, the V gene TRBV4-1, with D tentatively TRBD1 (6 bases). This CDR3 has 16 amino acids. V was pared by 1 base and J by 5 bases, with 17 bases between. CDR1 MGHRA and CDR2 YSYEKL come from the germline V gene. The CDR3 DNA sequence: TGCGCCAGCAGCCAAGTGAGTACAGGGAGGGTAACTGAAGCTTTCTTT. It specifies CASSQVSTGRVTEAFF.